These 2 T cell receptor beta chains were sequenced from one sample in a study of T cells in Graves' hyperthyroidism and ophthalmopathy (dated by TCRdb to about 2019). Preparation of the library involved multiplex PCR. The listed sequencing device is Illumina HiSeq 2000. Amplification of TCR beta CDR3 regions was carried out from RNA transcripts. The TCR CDR3 was subjected to a first round of RT-PCR using the HTBI primer set and the Qiagen OneStep RT-PCR kit. The raw public reads went through TCRdb reprocessing: fastp at Q25, MiXCR clone calling, in-frame beta chains kept. Each CDR3 protein gets just one entry, which takes the most common genes and DNA from the rows behind it. This sample comprises roughly 840,000 distinct CDR3 sequences, more than 30% of them detected only once. The top ten clonotypes cover roughly 8.3% of the sample. The specimen sequenced was blood. The receptors stem from a man younger than 35 with Graves' hyperthyroidism.

The sample holds a few counts of this clonotype. This chain links TRBV7-9 with TRBJ2-5; D gene uncertain. Germline CDR1 SEHNR, CDR2 FQNEAQ (reference sequence). The V end lost 2 bases, the J end lost 0 bases, and 16 bases lay between the germline ends. This CDR3 contains 17 residues. The CDR3 loop is CASSLRQTNWYQETQYF. CDR3 nucleotides: TGTGCCAGCAGCTTAAGGCAGACCAACTGGTACCAAGAGACCCAGTACTTC.

This clonotype was detected only once. With a much larger clone just one base away, this may be a read error. The rearrangement uses TRBV7-2 and TRBJ1-3; D is perhaps TRBD1 (5 bases). Germline CDR1 SGHTA, CDR2 FQGNSA. CDR3 size: 14 residues. The CDR3, as DNA: TGTGCCGGCAGCTTAGAGAGGGGTGGAAACACCATATATTTT. This translates into CAGSLERGGNTIYF.